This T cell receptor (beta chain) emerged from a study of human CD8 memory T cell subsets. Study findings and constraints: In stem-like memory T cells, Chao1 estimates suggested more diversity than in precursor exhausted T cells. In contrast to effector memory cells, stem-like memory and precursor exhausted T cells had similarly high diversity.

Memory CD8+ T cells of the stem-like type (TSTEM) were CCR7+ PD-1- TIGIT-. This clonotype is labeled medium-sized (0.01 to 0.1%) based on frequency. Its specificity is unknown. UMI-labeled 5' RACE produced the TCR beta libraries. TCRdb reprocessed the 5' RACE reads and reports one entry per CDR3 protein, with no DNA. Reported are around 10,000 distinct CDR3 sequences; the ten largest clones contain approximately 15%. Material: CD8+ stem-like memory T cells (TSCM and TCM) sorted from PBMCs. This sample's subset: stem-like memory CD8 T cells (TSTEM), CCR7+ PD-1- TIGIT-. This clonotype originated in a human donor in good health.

This CDR3 reads CSVELAGSYNEQFF. This sequence joins TRBV29-1 and TRBJ2-1; as DNA is missing, the TRBD2 call by TCRdb cannot be tested. The CDR3 extends over 14 amino acids. Germline V gives CDR1 SQVTM, CDR2 ANQGSEA.